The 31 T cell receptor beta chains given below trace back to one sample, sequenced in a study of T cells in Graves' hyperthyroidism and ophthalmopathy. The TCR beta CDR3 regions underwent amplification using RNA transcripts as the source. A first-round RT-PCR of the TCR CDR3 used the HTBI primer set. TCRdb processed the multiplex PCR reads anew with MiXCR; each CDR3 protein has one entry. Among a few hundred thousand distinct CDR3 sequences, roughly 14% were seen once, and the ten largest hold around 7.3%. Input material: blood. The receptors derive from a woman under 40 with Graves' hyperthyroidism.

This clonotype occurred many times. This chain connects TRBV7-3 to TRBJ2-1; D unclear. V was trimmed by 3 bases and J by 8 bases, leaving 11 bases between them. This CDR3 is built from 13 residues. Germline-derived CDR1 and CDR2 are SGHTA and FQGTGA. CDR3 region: CASSLVGSDEQFF. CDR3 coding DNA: TGTGCCAGCAGCTTGGTAGGATCGGATGAGCAGTTCTTC.

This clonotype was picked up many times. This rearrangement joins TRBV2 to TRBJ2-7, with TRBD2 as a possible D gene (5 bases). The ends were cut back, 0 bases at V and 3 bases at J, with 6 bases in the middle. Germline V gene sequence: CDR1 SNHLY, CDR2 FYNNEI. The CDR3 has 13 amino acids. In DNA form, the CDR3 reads TGTGCCAGCAGTGAAGCTAGCGTCTACGAGCAGTACTTC. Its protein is CASSEASVYEQYF.

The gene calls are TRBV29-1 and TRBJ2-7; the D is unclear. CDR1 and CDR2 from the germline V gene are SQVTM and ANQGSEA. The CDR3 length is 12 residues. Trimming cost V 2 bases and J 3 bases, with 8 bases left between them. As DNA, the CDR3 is TGCAGCGTTGAATCCAGCAACTACGAGCAGTACTTC. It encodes CSVESSNYEQYF.

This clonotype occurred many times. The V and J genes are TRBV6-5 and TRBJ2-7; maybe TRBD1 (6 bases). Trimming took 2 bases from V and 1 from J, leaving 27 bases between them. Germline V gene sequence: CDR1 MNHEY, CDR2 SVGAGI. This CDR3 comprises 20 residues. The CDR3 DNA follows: TGTGCCAGCAGTTACCTTCACAACGATGGGGGACACATAATATCCTACGAGCAGTACTTC. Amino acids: CASSYLHNDGGHIISYEQYF.

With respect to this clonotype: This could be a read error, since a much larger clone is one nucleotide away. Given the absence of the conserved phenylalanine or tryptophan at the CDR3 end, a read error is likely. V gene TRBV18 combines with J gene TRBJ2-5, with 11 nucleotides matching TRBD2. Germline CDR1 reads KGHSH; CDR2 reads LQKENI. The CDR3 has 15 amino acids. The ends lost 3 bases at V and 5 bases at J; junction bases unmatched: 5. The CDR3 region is CASSPGLAGLETQYL. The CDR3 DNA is TGTGCCAGCTCACCCGGACTAGCGGGCCTCGAGACCCAGTACCTC.

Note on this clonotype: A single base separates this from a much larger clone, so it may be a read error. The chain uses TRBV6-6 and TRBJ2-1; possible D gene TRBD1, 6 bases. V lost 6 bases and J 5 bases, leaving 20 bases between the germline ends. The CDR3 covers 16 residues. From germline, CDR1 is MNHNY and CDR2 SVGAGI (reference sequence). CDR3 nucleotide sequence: TGTGCCAGCAGAGAGAAAGGGGGACCAGCGGACAATGAGCAGTTCTTC. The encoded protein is CASREKGGPADNEQFF.

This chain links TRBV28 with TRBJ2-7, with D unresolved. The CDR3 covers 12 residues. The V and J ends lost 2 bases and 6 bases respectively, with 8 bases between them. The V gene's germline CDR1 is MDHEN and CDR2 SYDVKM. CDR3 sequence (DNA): TGTGCCAGCAGTTTAGATGTGGGCGAGCAGTACTTC. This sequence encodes CASSLDVGEQYF. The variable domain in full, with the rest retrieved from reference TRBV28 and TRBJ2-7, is DVKVTQSSRYLVKRTGEKVFLECVQDMDHENMFWYRQDPGLGLRLIYFSYDVKMKEKGDIPEGYSVSREKKERFSLILESASTNQTSMYLCASSLDVGEQYFGPGTRLTVT.

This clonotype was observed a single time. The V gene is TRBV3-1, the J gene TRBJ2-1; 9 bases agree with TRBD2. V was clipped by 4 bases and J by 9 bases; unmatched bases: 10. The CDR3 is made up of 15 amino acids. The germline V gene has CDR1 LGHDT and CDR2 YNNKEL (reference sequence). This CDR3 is CASSRRAGGPAEQFF. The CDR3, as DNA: TGTGCCAGCAGCCGCCGAGCGGGGGGACCGGCTGAGCAGTTCTTC.

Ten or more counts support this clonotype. The CDR3 DNA sequence: TGCAGTGCAAGAACAGGGGGGGCGGACGCCTACGAGCAGTACTTC. This sequence encodes CSARTGGADAYEQYF. This chain uses TRBV20-1 with TRBJ2-7; D possibly corresponds to TRBD1 (8 bases). The CDR3 runs to 15 residues. Germline V lookup: CDR1 DFQATT, CDR2 SNEGSKA (reference sequence). V was clipped by 6 bases and J by 2 bases, with 20 bases between them.

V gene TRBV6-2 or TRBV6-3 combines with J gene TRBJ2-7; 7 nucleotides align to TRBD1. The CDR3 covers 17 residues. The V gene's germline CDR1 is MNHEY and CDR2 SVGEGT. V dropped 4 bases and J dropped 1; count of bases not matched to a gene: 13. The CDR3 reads CASSSRDDRVESYEQYF. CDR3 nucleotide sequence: TGTGCCAGCAGTTCTAGAGATGACAGGGTCGAATCCTACGAGCAGTACTTC.

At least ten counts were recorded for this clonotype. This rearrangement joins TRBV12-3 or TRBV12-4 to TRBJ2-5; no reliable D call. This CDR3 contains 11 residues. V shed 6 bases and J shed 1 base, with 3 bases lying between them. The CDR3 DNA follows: TGTGCCAGCAGGGCCCAAGAGACCCAGTACTTC. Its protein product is CASRAQETQYF.

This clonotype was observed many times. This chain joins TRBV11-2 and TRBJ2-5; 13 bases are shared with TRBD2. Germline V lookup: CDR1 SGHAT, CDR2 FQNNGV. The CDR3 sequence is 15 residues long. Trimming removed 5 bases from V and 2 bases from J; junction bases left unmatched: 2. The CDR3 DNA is TGTGCCAGCAGCCGACTAGCGGGAGGACAAGAGACCCAGTACTTC. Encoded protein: CASSRLAGGQETQYF.

The CDR3 nucleotides read TGTGCCAGCAGTTTATCGGGGGGCCTCCGAAACACCATATATTTT. The encoded protein is CASSLSGGLRNTIYF. The J gene is TRBJ1-3, the V gene TRBV27, with D possibly TRBD1 on 6 matching bases. This CDR3 contains 15 residues. CDR1 is MNHEY, CDR2 SMNVEV, per germline (reference sequence). Trimming removed 0 bases from V and 5 bases from J, with 11 bases in between.

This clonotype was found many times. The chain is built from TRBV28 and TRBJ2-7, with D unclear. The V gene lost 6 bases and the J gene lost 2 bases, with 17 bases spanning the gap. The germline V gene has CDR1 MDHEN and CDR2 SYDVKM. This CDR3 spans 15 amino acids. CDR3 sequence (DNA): TGTGCCAGCAGCACTCTCGGCGGTGGGCCCTACGAGCAGTACTTC. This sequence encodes CASSTLGGGPYEQYF. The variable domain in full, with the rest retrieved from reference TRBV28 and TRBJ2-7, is DVKVTQSSRYLVKRTGEKVFLECVQDMDHENMFWYRQDPGLGLRLIYFSYDVKMKEKGDIPEGYSVSREKKERFSLILESASTNQTSMYLCASSTLGGGPYEQYFGPGTRLTVT.

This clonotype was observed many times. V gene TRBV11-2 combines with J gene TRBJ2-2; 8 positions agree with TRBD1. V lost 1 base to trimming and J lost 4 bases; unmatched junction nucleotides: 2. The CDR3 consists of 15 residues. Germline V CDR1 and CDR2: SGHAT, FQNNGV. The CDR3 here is CASSLVQGATGELFF. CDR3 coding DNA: TGTGCCAGCAGCTTAGTTCAGGGGGCCACCGGGGAGCTGTTTTTT.

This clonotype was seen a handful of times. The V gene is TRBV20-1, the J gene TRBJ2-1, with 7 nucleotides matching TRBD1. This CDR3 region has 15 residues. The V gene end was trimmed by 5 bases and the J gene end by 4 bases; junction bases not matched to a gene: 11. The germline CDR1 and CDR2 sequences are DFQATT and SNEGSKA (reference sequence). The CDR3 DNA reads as TGCAGTGCTCCCCCGCCAGGACAGGAGTACAATGAGCAGTTCTTC. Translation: CSAPPPGQEYNEQFF.

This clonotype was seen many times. CDR3 amino acids: CASSLVPKDTEAFF. For the CDR3, the DNA is TGCGCCAGCAGCTTGGTCCCAAAGGACACTGAAGCTTTCTTT. The rearrangement joins TRBV5-1 to TRBJ1-1, with D unclear. CDR3 length: 14 amino acids. The germline gives CDR1 SGHRS, CDR2 YFSETQ. Trimming removed 0 bases at V and 3 bases at J, with 9 bases between. The full variable domain, its missing parts supplied by reference TRBV5-1 and TRBJ1-1, is KAGVTQTPRYLIKTRGQQVTLSCSPISGHRSVSWYQQTPGQGLQFLFEYFSETQRNKGNFPGRFSGRQFSNSRSEMNVSTLELGDSALYLCASSLVPKDTEAFFGQGTRLTVV.

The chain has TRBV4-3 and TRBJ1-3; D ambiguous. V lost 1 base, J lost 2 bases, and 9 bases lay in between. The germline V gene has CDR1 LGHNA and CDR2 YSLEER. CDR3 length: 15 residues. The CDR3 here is CASSQVTGPGNTIYF. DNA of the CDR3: TGCGCCAGCAGCCAAGTAACCGGGCCTGGAAACACCATATATTTT.

CDR3 bases: TGTGCCAGCAGCGCCACAGGGGGCGGAAATCAGCCCCAGCATTTT. The encoded protein is CASSATGGGNQPQHF. The chain combines TRBV7-9 with TRBJ1-5; TRBD1 agrees at 9 bases. With 5 bases clipped from V and 4 bases from J, the junction kept 6 bases outside the gene matches. CDR3 length: 15 residues. Germline CDR1 is SEHNR and CDR2 is FQNEAQ (reference sequence).

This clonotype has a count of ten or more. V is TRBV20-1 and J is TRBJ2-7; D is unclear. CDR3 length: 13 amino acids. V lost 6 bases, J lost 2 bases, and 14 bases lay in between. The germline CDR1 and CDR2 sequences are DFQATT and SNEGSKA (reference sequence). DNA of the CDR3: TGCAGTGCCCGAAAGAACGGCGCCTACGAGCAGTACTTC. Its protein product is CSARKNGAYEQYF.

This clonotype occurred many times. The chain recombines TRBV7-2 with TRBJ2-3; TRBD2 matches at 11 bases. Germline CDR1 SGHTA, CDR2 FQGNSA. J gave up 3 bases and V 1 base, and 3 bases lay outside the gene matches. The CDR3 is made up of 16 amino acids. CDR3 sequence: CASSLDRTSGTDTQYF. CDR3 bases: TGTGCCAGCAGCTTAGATAGGACTAGCGGGACAGATACGCAGTATTTT.

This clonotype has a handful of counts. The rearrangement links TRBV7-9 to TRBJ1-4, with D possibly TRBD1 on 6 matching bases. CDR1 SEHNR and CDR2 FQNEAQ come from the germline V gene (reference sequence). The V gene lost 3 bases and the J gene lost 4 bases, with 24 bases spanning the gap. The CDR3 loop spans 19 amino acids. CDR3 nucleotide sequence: TGTGCCAGCAGCTTTCCCCTGCCGGGACAAGGGGAAGTTAATGAAAAACTGTTTTTT. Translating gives CASSFPLPGQGEVNEKLFF.

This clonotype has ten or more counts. The CDR3 DNA sequence: TGTGCCAGCTCCAGGGCGTCTAATCAGCCCCAGCATTTT. Translated, it gives CASSRASNQPQHF. This sequence joins TRBV6-1 and TRBJ1-5; a weak D match, TRBD1 (5 bases). Germline CDR1 and CDR2: MNHNS and SASEGT. This CDR3 spans 13 amino acids. V gave up 8 bases and J gave up 4 bases, with 12 bases separating them.

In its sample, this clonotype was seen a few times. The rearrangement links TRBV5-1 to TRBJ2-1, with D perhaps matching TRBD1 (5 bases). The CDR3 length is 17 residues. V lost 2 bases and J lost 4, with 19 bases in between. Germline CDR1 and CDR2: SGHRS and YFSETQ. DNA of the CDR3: TGCGCCAGCAGCTTAATCGGACAAGCCGATCTGTACAATGAGCAGTTCTTC. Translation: CASSLIGQADLYNEQFF.

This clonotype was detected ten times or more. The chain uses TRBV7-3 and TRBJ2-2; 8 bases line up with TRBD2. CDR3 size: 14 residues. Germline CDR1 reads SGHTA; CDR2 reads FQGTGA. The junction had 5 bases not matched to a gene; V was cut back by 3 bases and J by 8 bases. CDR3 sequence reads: CASSLQREWGELFF. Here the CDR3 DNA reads TGTGCCAGCAGCTTGCAGCGGGAGTGGGGGGAGCTGTTTTTT.

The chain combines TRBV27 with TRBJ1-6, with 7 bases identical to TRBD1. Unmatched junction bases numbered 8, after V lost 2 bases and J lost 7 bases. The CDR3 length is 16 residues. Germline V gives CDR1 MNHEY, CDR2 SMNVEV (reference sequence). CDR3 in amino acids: CASSLTGGGNNSPLHF. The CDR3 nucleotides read TGTGCCAGCAGTTTAACAGGAGGGGGCAACAATTCACCCCTCCACTTT.

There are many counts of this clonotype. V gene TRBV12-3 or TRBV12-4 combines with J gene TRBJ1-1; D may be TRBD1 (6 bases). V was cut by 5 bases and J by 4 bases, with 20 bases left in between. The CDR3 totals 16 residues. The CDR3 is CASSPGAPTPTTEAFF. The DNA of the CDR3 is TGTGCCAGCAGTCCAGGGGCCCCGACCCCCACCACTGAAGCTTTCTTT.

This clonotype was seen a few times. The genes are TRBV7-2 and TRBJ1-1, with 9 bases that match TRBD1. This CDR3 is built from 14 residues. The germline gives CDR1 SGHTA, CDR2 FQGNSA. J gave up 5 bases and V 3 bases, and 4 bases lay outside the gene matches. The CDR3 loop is CASSFGTGLTEAFF. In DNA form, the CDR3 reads TGTGCCAGCAGCTTCGGGACAGGGTTGACTGAAGCTTTCTTT.

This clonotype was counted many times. The CDR3 loop is CASSGAPYEQYF. The CDR3 nucleotides read TGTGCCAGCTCCGGGGCGCCGTACGAGCAGTACTTC. This rearrangement joins TRBV6-1 to TRBJ2-7, with D possibly being TRBD1 or TRBD2 (5 bases each). With 8 bases removed from V and 4 bases from J, the gap between germline ends came to 12 bases. The CDR3 consists of 12 residues. Germline V CDR1 and CDR2: MNHNS, SASEGT.

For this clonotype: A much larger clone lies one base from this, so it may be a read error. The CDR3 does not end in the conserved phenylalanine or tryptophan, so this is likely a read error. CDR3 region: CASKRVSPDTQYL. DNA for the CDR3: TGTGCCAGCAAGCGGGTTTCTCCAGATACGCAGTATCTT. V usage is TRBV27 and J usage is TRBJ2-3; a weak D match, TRBD2 (6 bases). V dropped 7 bases and J dropped 4 bases, with 12 bases sitting between them. This CDR3 has 13 residues. Germline V CDR1 and CDR2: MNHEY, SMNVEV (reference sequence).

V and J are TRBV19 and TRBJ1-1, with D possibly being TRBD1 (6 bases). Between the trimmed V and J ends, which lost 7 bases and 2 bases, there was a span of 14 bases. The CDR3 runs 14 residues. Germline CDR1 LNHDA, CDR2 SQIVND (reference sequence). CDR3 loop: CASIRGGLNTEAFF. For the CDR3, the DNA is TGTGCCAGTATAAGAGGGGGATTAAACACTGAAGCTTTCTTT.